Included here is one T cell receptor beta chain sequence, with context. The antigen is undetermined. The sample belongs to a study of cytomegalovirus exposure and HLA in healthy donors. The germline gives CDR1 GTSNPN, CDR2 SVGIG (reference sequence). CDR3 length equals 13 residues. The V and J ends lost 4 bases and 9 bases, in that order; junction bases with no gene match: 5. Separation from the roughly 600-subject first cohort characterized the roughly 130-subject validation cohort, to which the donors belonged. Sequencing was performed with immunoSEQ multiplex PCR; in TCRdb, only in-frame clones are kept and a portion is missing. Of around 63,000 clones listed, roughly nine tenths are singletons. Regarding the study as a whole: TCR beta chains numbering approximately 150 were designated cytomegalovirus-associated. In vitro work confirmed that a few CMV-associated chains recognize CMV antigens.

Sequencing was done on a sample of PBMCs. The chain carries TRBV30 and TRBJ1-6; TRBD1 matches 8 bases. This receptor was identified in a woman under 30 in good health and CMV-seronegative. The chain's CDR3 is CAWTGQGGSPLHF. The CDR3 bases are TGTGCCTGGACTGGACAGGGTGGTTCACCCCTCCACTTT.